This passage covers 11 T cell receptor beta chains from one sample sequenced in a study of control samples from healthy donors and cancer patients. Sequencing used immunoSEQ multiplex PCR; TCRdb keeps in-frame clones, though not all of them. This sample has 350,000 to 450,000 clones; approximately 90% occur once, and the top ten carry around 6.4%. Sequencing was performed on PBMCs. These receptors all stem from a man aged 40-49 years with head and neck cancer.

The chain employs TRBV6-2 or TRBV6-3 and TRBJ2-4; 12 bases fit TRBD2. Per germline, CDR1 MNHEY and CDR2 SVGEGT. Trimming removed 6 bases from V and 3 bases from J; junction bases left unmatched: 12. The CDR3 consists of 18 residues. This CDR3 is CASSSRKTSGRDKNIQYF. CDR3 nucleotide sequence: TGTGCCAGCAGCTCCCGGAAGACTAGCGGGAGAGACAAAAACATTCAGTACTTC.

This chain links TRBV28 with TRBJ1-2; 8 bases are a match to TRBD1. Losses at the gene ends were 7 bases for V and 0 bases for J; bases not matched to a gene: 7. CDR1 is MDHEN, CDR2 SYDVKM, per germline. The CDR3 length is 15 residues. The CDR3 spells CASKDRAAANYGYTF. As DNA, the CDR3 is TGTGCCAGCAAGGACAGGGCCGCAGCTAACTATGGCTACACCTTC.

The rearrangement uses TRBV30 and TRBJ2-7; TRBD1 matches 7 bases. The CDR3 runs to 12 residues. Trimming cost V 5 bases and J 4 bases; bases outside gene matches: 5. Looked up from germline, CDR1 is GTSNPN and CDR2 is SVGIG (reference sequence). CDR3 sequence: CAWAGTEYEQYF. CDR3 nucleotide sequence: TGTGCCTGGGCCGGGACAGAGTACGAGCAGTACTTC.

CDR3 sequence (DNA): TGTGCCAGTTCTCGGGGGACTATGAACACTGAAGCTTTCTTT. Its translation is CASSRGTMNTEAFF. The chain employs TRBV28 and TRBJ1-1, with D maybe TRBD1 (5 bases). The germline V gene encodes CDR1 MDHEN and CDR2 SYDVKM. The CDR3 is made up of 14 amino acids. Between the trimmed V and J ends, which lost 9 bases and 0 bases, there was a span of 14 bases.

The J gene is TRBJ2-3, the V gene TRBV27; 9 bases fit TRBD2. V trimming: 5 bases; J trimming: 5 bases; junction bases outside the gene matches: 8. Germline lookup yields CDR1 MNHEY and CDR2 SMNVEV (reference sequence). This CDR3 contains 15 residues. The CDR3 DNA sequence: TGTGCCAGCAGTGTTAGCGGGGGCCGCGGAGATACGCAGTATTTT. Residues: CASSVSGGRGDTQYF.

The chain links TRBV28 to TRBJ1-5, with D unresolved. Germline CDR1 reads MDHEN; CDR2 reads SYDVKM. This CDR3 is 16 amino acids long. Between the trimmed V and J ends, which lost 7 bases and 9 bases, there was a span of 25 bases. In DNA form, the CDR3 reads TGTGCCAGCAACAGTGGGCGATACGGACTCCTAGGGCCCCAGCATTTT. Protein product: CASNSGRYGLLGPQHF. The variable domain in full, with the rest retrieved from reference TRBV28 and TRBJ1-5, is DVKVTQSSRYLVKRTGEKVFLECVQDMDHENMFWYRQDPGLGLRLIYFSYDVKMKEKGDIPEGYSVSREKKERFSLILESASTNQTSMYLCASNSGRYGLLGPQHFGDGTRLSIL.

The CDR3 DNA sequence: TGTGCCAGCAGTGCAACAGGGCGCACTGAAGCTTTCTTT. Encoded protein: CASSATGRTEAFF. V gene TRBV27 combines with J gene TRBJ1-1; tentative D call: TRBD1 (6 bases). V was pared by 5 bases and J by 4 bases, with 11 bases between. CDR1 and CDR2 from the germline V gene are MNHEY and SMNVEV (reference sequence). This CDR3 is built from 13 residues.

V is TRBV9 and J is TRBJ2-1; D is unresolved. The V end lost 3 bases, the J end lost 4 bases, and 14 bases lay between the germline ends. CDR1 is SGDLS, CDR2 YYNGEE, per germline. The CDR3 length is 15 residues. The CDR3 nucleotides read TGTGCCAGCAGCGACCCACATACCCTTTACAATGAGCAGTTCTTC. This translates into CASSDPHTLYNEQFF.

The chain joins TRBV5-6 to TRBJ1-2; tentative D call: TRBD1 (6 bases). Germline V CDR1 and CDR2: SGHDT, YYEEEE. This CDR3 has 12 amino acids. V lost 7 bases, J lost 5 bases, and 12 bases lay in between. CDR3 sequence: CASQTGTYGYTF. In nucleotides, the CDR3 is TGTGCCAGCCAAACAGGGACTTATGGCTACACCTTC.

This sequence joins TRBV29-1 and TRBJ2-7; D unresolved. The CDR3 loop spans 11 amino acids. Between the trimmed V and J ends, which lost 6 bases and 3 bases, there was a span of 9 bases. Germline CDR1 and CDR2: SQVTM and ANQGSEA. The CDR3 DNA sequence: TGCAGCGTAGTTGACTTCTACGAGCAGTACTTC. Its translation: CSVVDFYEQYF.

V and J are TRBV7-2 and TRBJ2-2; D gene ambiguous. The CDR3 has 16 residues. Trimming took off 1 base at V and 1 base at J, with 10 bases between the two ends. The germline V gene encodes CDR1 SGHTA and CDR2 FQGNSA. CDR3 region: CASSLGSPMNTGELFF. CDR3 sequence (DNA): TGTGCCAGCAGCTTAGGATCACCGATGAACACCGGGGAGCTGTTTTTT.